The 14 T cell receptor beta chains below all came from one sample that was sequenced in a study of T cell repertoires in cytomegalovirus infection. TCRdb redid the calling of the reads with MiXCR, one entry per CDR3 protein. The table has almost 500,000 distinct CDR3 sequences, around 11% seen once. The sample was PBMCs. All receptors derive from a human donor in good health (CMV status not recorded). Some clones in this sample may be carry-over from other donors' samples.

This clonotype was observed a handful of times. J is TRBJ1-2 and V is TRBV29-1; D gene uncertain. With 3 bases removed from V and 8 bases from J, the gap between germline ends came to 10 bases. Germline assignment: CDR1 SQVTM and CDR2 ANQGSEA. This CDR3 region has 11 residues. CDR3 sequence reads: CSVETYEGYTF. Written as DNA, the CDR3 is TGCAGCGTTGAGACATACGAAGGCTACACCTTC. The whole variable domain, remainder taken from reference TRBV29-1 and TRBJ1-2, is SAVISQKPSRDICQRGTSLTIQCQVDSQVTMMFWYRQQPGQSLTLIATANQGSEATYESGFVIDKFPISRPNLTFSTLTVSNMSPEDSSIYLCSVETYEGYTFGSGTRLTVV.

In its sample, this clonotype was seen many times. The chain joins TRBV5-1 to TRBJ2-3; a weak D match, TRBD2 (6 bases). CDR3 size: 14 residues. Germline V lookup: CDR1 SGHRS, CDR2 YFSETQ. The V and J ends lost 5 bases and 6 bases respectively, with 16 bases between them. CDR3 amino acids: CASRPGGVGDTQYF. CDR3 bases: TGCGCCAGCAGACCCGGAGGGGTCGGGGATACGCAGTATTTT.

At least ten counts were recorded for this clonotype. The chain combines TRBV7-2 with TRBJ2-7; 11 bases align to TRBD2. Per germline, CDR1 SGHTA and CDR2 FQGNSA. The CDR3 extends over 17 amino acids. The ends lost 4 bases at V and 4 bases at J; junction bases unmatched: 12. CDR3 protein: CASSSPLAGGPRYEQYF. The CDR3 DNA reads as TGTGCCAGCAGCTCCCCCCTAGCGGGAGGTCCCCGTTACGAGCAGTACTTC.

This clonotype has a handful of counts. The chain is built from TRBV29-1 and TRBJ1-1; possible D gene TRBD1, 5 bases. V lost 3 bases to trimming and J lost 4 bases, with 15 bases between them. Germline loops: CDR1 SQVTM, CDR2 ANQGSEA. The CDR3 extends over 14 amino acids. The CDR3 nucleotides are TGCAGCGTTGAGGGCGGCCAGGGTTTCACTGAAGCTTTCTTT. Translation gives CSVEGGQGFTEAFF.

The CDR3 DNA follows: TGTGCCAGCAGCCCCTCGGTGGGCAGGTCTAATGAAAAACTGTTTTTT. Translating it yields CASSPSVGRSNEKLFF. The chain joins TRBV13 to TRBJ1-4; D gene unclear. Trimming removed 5 bases at V and 3 bases at J, with 16 bases between. The CDR3 sequence is 16 residues long. The germline CDR1 and CDR2 sequences are PRHDT and FYEKMQ (reference sequence). Complete variable domain (other parts from reference TRBV13 and TRBJ1-4): AAGVIQSPRHLIKEKRETATLKCYPIPRHDTVYWYQQGPGQDPQFLISFYEKMQSDKGSIPDRFSAQQFSDYHSELNMSSLELGDSALYFCASSPSVGRSNEKLFFGSGTQLSVL.

This clonotype was observed a handful of times. V usage is TRBV19 and J usage is TRBJ2-7, with D tentatively TRBD2 (5 bases). The germline V gene encodes CDR1 LNHDA and CDR2 SQIVND (reference sequence). There are 12 residues in the CDR3. The V gene lost 3 bases and the J gene lost 4 bases, with 7 bases spanning the gap. The CDR3 protein is CASSMGEYEQYF. CDR3 in DNA: TGTGCCAGTAGTATGGGAGAATACGAGCAGTACTTC.

Worth noting for this clonotype: A much larger clone is a single base away; this may be a read error. V and J are TRBV11-2 and TRBJ2-4; unclear D gene. Germline V gives CDR1 SGHAT, CDR2 FQNNGV. The CDR3 runs 15 residues. Here the CDR3 DNA reads TGTGCCAGCAGCCCCGTAGGCCCGGTCAAAAACATTAAGTACTTC. Its protein is CASSPVGPVKNIKYF.

This clonotype was observed a handful of times. DNA of the CDR3: TGCAGTGCAGTTGACAGTACTAATAGCAATCAGCCCCAGCATTTT. This encodes CSAVDSTNSNQPQHF. V usage is TRBV20-1 and J usage is TRBJ1-5; D perhaps matches TRBD1 (5 bases). Germline lookup yields CDR1 DFQATT and CDR2 SNEGSKA (reference sequence). This CDR3 is built from 15 residues. Trimming pared 6 bases from V and 0 bases from J, leaving 15 bases between.

V usage is TRBV9 and J usage is TRBJ1-5; TRBD1 aligns across 7 bases. V trimming: 0 bases; J trimming: 2 bases; junction bases outside the gene matches: 2. This CDR3 comprises 15 residues. Germline assignment: CDR1 SGDLS and CDR2 YYNGEE. Written as DNA, the CDR3 is TGTGCCAGCAGCGTAGGAGGGGGCGGCAATCAGCCCCAGCATTTT. Translated: CASSVGGGGNQPQHF.

CDR3 protein: CSADRGWDGTEAFF. In DNA form, the CDR3 reads TGCAGCGCCGACAGGGGTTGGGATGGCACTGAAGCTTTCTTT. The V and J genes are TRBV29-1 and TRBJ1-1, with 8 bases identical to TRBD1. The germline gives CDR1 SQVTM, CDR2 ANQGSEA. This CDR3 has 14 amino acids. The V and J ends lost 7 bases and 4 bases, in that order; junction bases with no gene match: 11. The full variable domain, its missing parts supplied by reference TRBV29-1 and TRBJ1-1, is SAVISQKPSRDICQRGTSLTIQCQVDSQVTMMFWYRQQPGQSLTLIATANQGSEATYESGFVIDKFPISRPNLTFSTLTVSNMSPEDSSIYLCSADRGWDGTEAFFGQGTRLTVV.

The chain carries TRBV28 and TRBJ2-3; D possibly corresponds to TRBD2 (5 bases). The CDR3 is made up of 17 amino acids. The V and J ends lost 4 bases and 4 bases respectively, with 21 bases between them. Germline CDR1 and CDR2: MDHEN and SYDVKM. The CDR3 loop is CASSSPRSLIGADTQYF. DNA of the CDR3: TGTGCCAGCAGTTCCCCACGATCTCTAATCGGGGCAGATACGCAGTATTTT.

This clonotype was detected ten times or more. The chain combines TRBV4-2 with TRBJ2-2; no reliable D call. V lost 1 base to trimming and J lost 4 bases, with 13 bases between them. CDR1 and CDR2 from the germline V gene are LGHNA and YNFKEQ. The CDR3 sequence is 16 residues long. The CDR3 is CASSQAKWGGTGELFF. CDR3 coding DNA: TGTGCCAGCAGCCAAGCTAAATGGGGTGGCACCGGGGAGCTGTTTTTT.

This clonotype has ten or more counts. The V and J genes are TRBV2 and TRBJ1-6; no clear D. There are 15 residues in the CDR3. CDR1 and CDR2 from the germline V gene are SNHLY and FYNNEI. V gave up 6 bases and J gave up 7 bases, with 16 bases separating them. CDR3 residues: CASSARRIRNSPLHF. For the CDR3, the DNA is TGTGCCAGCAGCGCAAGGCGGATCAGGAATTCACCCCTCCACTTT.

This clonotype was seen many times. The chain combines TRBV7-2 with TRBJ2-1, with TRBD2 matching 11 bases. From germline, CDR1 is SGHTA and CDR2 FQGNSA. The V gene end was trimmed by 5 bases and the J gene end by 10 bases; junction bases not matched to a gene: 7. There are 14 residues in the CDR3. The CDR3 nucleotides are TGTGCCAGCAGCCGGGGACTAGCGGTGGGGGAGCAGTTCTTC. Protein: CASSRGLAVGEQFF.